What follows describes a single T cell receptor beta chain. Its antigen is still unknown. TCRdb re-analysed the reads in MiXCR, keeping a single row per CDR3 protein. The data hold about half a million distinct CDR3 sequences, with about 42% observed a single time. These data are taken from a study of T cell repertoires in cytomegalovirus infection. The TCR sequence derives from a human donor in good health (CMV status not recorded). Some clones in this sample may be carry-over from other donors' samples. Specimen: cultured PBMCs, collected from culture after CMV antigen stimulation.

CDR3 nucleotides: TGTGCCAGCAGCTCCCTCGGGGTAGCGGGGACAGATACGCAGTATTTT. The encoded protein is CASSSLGVAGTDTQYF. The chain carries TRBV7-8 and TRBJ2-3; 8 nucleotides agree with TRBD2. With V trimmed by 4 bases and J by 3 bases, 9 bases remained unmatched. Per the germline V gene, CDR1 is SGHVS and CDR2 is FQNEAQ. The CDR3 totals 16 residues.